What follows are 8 T cell receptor beta chains derived from one specimen sequenced in a study of read filtering for tumor transcriptome and immune sequencing. This library used about 360 ng RNA and molecular barcoded adaptors spanning alpha/delta and beta/gamma chains. TCRdb used MiXCR to reprocess the reads, holding one entry per CDR3 protein. Among around 58,000 distinct CDR3 sequences listed, around 13% were seen once. Material: a population of CD138-negative cells sorted from bone marrow. These receptors were obtained from a donor aged 40 or older with multiple myeloma.

A note on this clonotype: With a much larger clone just one base away, this may be a read error. The rearrangement uses TRBV7-8 and TRBJ2-7; 9 positions agree with TRBD2. Germline-derived CDR1 and CDR2 are SGHVS and FQNEAQ. V shed 1 base, J shed 2 bases, and the junction held 3 bases outside the gene matches. This CDR3 is built from 15 residues. CDR3 in DNA: TGTGCCAGCAGCTTAGTTCTAGCGGGGACCTACGAGCAGTACTTC. This encodes CASSLVLAGTYEQYF. Variable domain in full (rest from reference TRBV7-8 and TRBJ2-7): GAGVSQSPRYKVAKRGQDVALRCDPISGHVSLFWYQQALGQGPEFLTYFQNEAQLDKSGLPSDRFFAERPEGSVSTLKIQRTQQEDSAVYLCASSLVLAGTYEQYFGPGTRLTVT.

Remarks on this clonotype: With a much larger clone just one base away, this may be a read error. The rearrangement uses TRBV20-1 and TRBJ1-5; 7 nucleotides line up with TRBD1. V was pared by 2 bases and J by 3 bases, with 10 bases of the junction left unmatched. Germline V gene lookup returns CDR1 DFQATT and CDR2 SNEGSKA (reference sequence). The length of the CDR3 is 16 residues. The CDR3 loop is CSARRAGGTNNQPQHF. The DNA of the CDR3 is TGCAGTGCTAGACGGGCAGGGGGTACGAACAATCAGCCCCAGCATTTT.

On this clonotype itself: A read error may be the cause here, since a much bigger clone is one base away. The genes are TRBV7-9 and TRBJ2-7; TRBD1 matches at 7 bases. This CDR3 is built from 14 residues. Germline V gene data show CDR1 as SEHNR and CDR2 as FQNEAQ (reference sequence). DNA of the CDR3: TGTGCCAGCGGCTTAGGGACAGTCTCCTACGAGCAGTACTTC. Amino acid sequence: CASGLGTVSYEQYF.

This clonotype was observed many times. The chain employs TRBV29-1 and TRBJ1-1; D may be TRBD1 (5 bases). Trimming left V 0 bases short and J 5 bases short, with 13 bases between. Germline V gene lookup returns CDR1 SQVTM and CDR2 ANQGSEA. There are 14 residues in the CDR3. CDR3 nucleotides: TGCAGCGTTGAAGATTATGTCGGGGCTACTGAAGCTTTCTTT. It yields the protein CSVEDYVGATEAFF.

This clonotype was observed a few times. The chain links TRBV7-2 to TRBJ2-1; D is uncertain. This CDR3 has 14 residues. The germline V and J ends were trimmed by 3 bases and 8 bases, with 14 bases remaining between them. CDR1 SGHTA and CDR2 FQGNSA come from the germline V gene. This CDR3 reads CASSFPHLRDEQFF. The CDR3 DNA reads TGTGCCAGCAGCTTCCCTCACCTTAGGGATGAGCAGTTCTTC. The whole variable domain, remainder taken from reference TRBV7-2 and TRBJ2-1, is GAGVSQSPSNKVTEKGKDVELRCDPISGHTALYWYRQSLGQGLEFLIYFQGNSAPDKSGLPSDRFSAERTGGSVSTLTIQRTQQEDSAVYLCASSFPHLRDEQFFGPGTRLTVL.

Ten or more counts support this clonotype. This chain links TRBV2 with TRBJ2-5; TRBD2 matches 9 bases. The CDR3 is made up of 16 amino acids. Trimming cost V 8 bases and J 0 bases; bases outside gene matches: 10. Germline V lookup: CDR1 SNHLY, CDR2 FYNNEI. CDR3 sequence reads: CASGSGTSSYQETQYF. The CDR3 region has the DNA TGTGCCAGCGGAAGCGGGACTAGCTCGTACCAAGAGACCCAGTACTTC.

This clonotype was observed many times. The chain joins TRBV29-1 to TRBJ2-7; 9 bases align to TRBD1. There are 15 residues in the CDR3. Germline V gene data show CDR1 as SQVTM and CDR2 as ANQGSEA. Trimming at V came to 6 bases and at J to 3 bases, leaving 12 bases not matched to a gene. The CDR3 DNA follows: TGCAGCGTCCGAGGGTCCGGGACAGGGCACTACGAGCAGTACTTC. Protein sequence: CSVRGSGTGHYEQYF.

This clonotype was detected ten times or more. V gene TRBV20-1 combines with J gene TRBJ2-7; tentatively, D is TRBD2 (6 bases). The CDR3 loop spans 13 amino acids. V gave up 4 bases and J gave up 3 bases, with 13 bases separating them. Germline V gene sequence: CDR1 DFQATT, CDR2 SNEGSKA (reference sequence). The CDR3 sequence is CSAIGRGDYEQYF. The CDR3 DNA is TGCAGTGCTATTGGACGCGGGGACTACGAGCAGTACTTC.